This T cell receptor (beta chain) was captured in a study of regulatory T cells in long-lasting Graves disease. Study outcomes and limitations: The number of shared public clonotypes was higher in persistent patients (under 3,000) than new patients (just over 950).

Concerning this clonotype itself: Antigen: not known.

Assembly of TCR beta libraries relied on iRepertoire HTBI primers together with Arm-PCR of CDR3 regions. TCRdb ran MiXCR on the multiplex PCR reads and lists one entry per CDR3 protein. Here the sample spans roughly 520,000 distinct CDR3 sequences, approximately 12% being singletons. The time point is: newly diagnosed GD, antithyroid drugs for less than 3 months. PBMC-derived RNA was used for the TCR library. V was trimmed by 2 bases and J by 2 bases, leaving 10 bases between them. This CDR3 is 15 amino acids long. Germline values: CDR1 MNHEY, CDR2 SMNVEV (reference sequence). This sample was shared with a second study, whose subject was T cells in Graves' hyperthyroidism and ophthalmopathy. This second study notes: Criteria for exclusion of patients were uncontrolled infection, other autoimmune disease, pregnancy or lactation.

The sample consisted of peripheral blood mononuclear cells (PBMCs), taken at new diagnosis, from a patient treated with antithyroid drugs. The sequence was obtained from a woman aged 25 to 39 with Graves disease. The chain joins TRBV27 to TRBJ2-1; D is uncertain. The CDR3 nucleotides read TGTGCCAGCAGTTTAGGTAGGAGCCCCTACAATGAGCAGTTCTTC. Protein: CASSLGRSPYNEQFF.